The 12 T cell receptor beta chains given below trace back to one sample, sequenced in a study of control samples from healthy donors and cancer patients. Measured with immunoSEQ multiplex PCR; TCRdb has only the in-frame clones, and not every one. Found here are 82,000 or so clones, around 94% of them singletons; the top ten hold about 5%. The sequencing input was blood. The receptors come from a woman in her late teens or twenties in good health.

V and J are TRBV11-2 and TRBJ2-7; unclear D gene. In germline, CDR1 is SGHAT, CDR2 FQNNGV. CDR3 length: 13 residues. V gave up 5 bases and J gave up 2 bases, with 10 bases separating them. The CDR3 sequence: CASSLTSTYEQYF. In DNA form, the CDR3 reads TGTGCCAGCAGCCTGACGAGCACCTACGAGCAGTACTTC.

The chain couples TRBV10-3 to TRBJ2-1; TRBD2 matches at 12 bases. Germline CDR1 and CDR2: ENHRY and SYGVKD. V lost 1 base, J lost 2 bases, and 9 bases stayed unmatched. The CDR3 totals 19 residues. In DNA form, the CDR3 reads TGTGCCATCAGTGAGTTCCCCCGGACTAGCGGGACGCCCTACAATGAGCAGTTCTTC. This sequence encodes CAISEFPRTSGTPYNEQFF.

This clone appeared a single time. V gene TRBV5-1 combines with J gene TRBJ1-1; D not resolved. Germline V gene sequence: CDR1 SGHRS, CDR2 YFSETQ. The CDR3 extends over 14 amino acids. V shed 1 base and J shed 1 base, with 8 bases lying between them. CDR3 residues: CASSLMERNTEAFF. DNA for the CDR3: TGCGCCAGCAGCTTGATGGAAAGGAACACTGAAGCTTTCTTT.

The CDR3, as DNA: TGTGCCAGCAGCAACATCGGGGGGGCAACAGATACGCAGTATTTT. It encodes CASSNIGGATDTQYF. The chain joins TRBV5-6 to TRBJ2-3; 8 bases agree with TRBD2. The CDR3 runs to 15 residues. J was trimmed by 3 bases and V by 4 bases; bases with no gene match: 7. Germline V lookup: CDR1 SGHDT, CDR2 YYEEEE.

For this clone: The same CDR3 is also encoded by other DNA sequences in this sample. CDR3 loop: CASSRGRGKGSTDTQYF. CDR3 nucleotide sequence: TGTGCCAGCAGCCGCGGGAGGGGCAAAGGAAGCACAGATACGCAGTATTTT. This rearrangement joins TRBV9 to TRBJ2-3; 9 bases agree with TRBD2. V shed 4 bases and J 0 bases; nucleotides not matched to a gene: 9. Germline V gives CDR1 SGDLS, CDR2 YYNGEE. The CDR3 totals 17 residues.

CDR3 amino acids: CASSILYYGYTF. The DNA of the CDR3 is TGTGCCAGTAGTATCCTCTACTATGGCTACACCTTC. This chain connects TRBV19 to TRBJ1-2; D gene ambiguous. CDR1 is LNHDA and CDR2 is SQIVND in the germline V gene (reference sequence). This CDR3 has 12 residues. V shed 3 bases and J shed 3 bases, with 5 bases lying between them.

The chain has TRBV19 and TRBJ1-3, with D tentatively TRBD1 (6 bases). V lost 4 bases, J lost 2 bases, and 9 bases lay in between. This CDR3 has 14 residues. Germline V CDR1 and CDR2: LNHDA, SQIVND (reference sequence). CDR3 DNA: TGTGCCAGTAGTACAGGGGTGGCTGGAAACACCATATATTTT. Protein: CASSTGVAGNTIYF.

The chain carries TRBV15 and TRBJ2-1; D possibly corresponds to TRBD1 (5 bases). CDR3 length: 14 residues. Germline V gene sequence: CDR1 LNHNV, CDR2 YYDKDF (reference sequence). V lost 5 bases and J 5 bases, leaving 13 bases between the germline ends. The chain's CDR3 is CATSPAWGNNEQFF. CDR3 nucleotide sequence: TGTGCCACCAGCCCGGCCTGGGGCAACAATGAGCAGTTCTTC.

V is TRBV20-1 and J is TRBJ1-1; D is undetermined. In germline, CDR1 is DFQATT, CDR2 SNEGSKA (reference sequence). Trimming left V 3 bases short and J 0 bases short, with 8 bases between. The CDR3 extends over 13 amino acids. CDR3 region: CSASGRLNTEAFF. In DNA form, the CDR3 reads TGCAGTGCTAGTGGGCGGTTGAACACTGAAGCTTTCTTT.

The gene calls are TRBV6-5 and TRBJ2-1, with D perhaps matching TRBD1 or TRBD2 (5 bases each). The CDR3 has 12 amino acids. V lost 10 bases to trimming and J lost 8 bases, with 15 bases between them. Germline loops: CDR1 MNHEY, CDR2 SVGAGI. CDR3 DNA sequence: TGTGCCACCACCCCCCGGGGCTATGAGCAGTTCTTC. It specifies CATTPRGYEQFF.

The chain joins TRBV29-1 to TRBJ2-3; weak D call: TRBD2 (5 bases). Germline loops: CDR1 SQVTM, CDR2 ANQGSEA. Trimming cost V 4 bases and J 3 bases, with 20 bases left between them. The CDR3 loop spans 16 amino acids. The DNA for the CDR3 is TGCAGCGTTGGGCCCACGGGAATGGGTCTAACAGATACGCAGTATTTT. Translation gives CSVGPTGMGLTDTQYF.

V and J are TRBV19 and TRBJ2-1, with 7 bases aligning to TRBD2. The CDR3 totals 14 residues. CDR1 and CDR2 from the germline V gene are LNHDA and SQIVND (reference sequence). V lost 4 bases and J lost 10; bases outside the gene matches: 10. The CDR3 nucleotides read TGTGCCAGTAGTACCCGACGACTAGCTGGCGAGCAGTTCTTC. It encodes CASSTRRLAGEQFF.